Following are 2 T cell receptor beta chains from one sample sequenced in a study of shared clonotypes between healthy human individuals (dated by TCRdb to 2020 to 2022). The library was made by the immunoSEQ multiplex PCR assay. The table comes from immuneACCESS by way of TCRdb, which keeps in-frame sequences with V and J called. Part of the clones is missing from these tables; in studies checked, under half for an unresolved V gene and the rest for unknown reasons. The sample table shows around 1.9 million clones, and about 92% are seen once. The ten biggest clones cover around 1.7% of the sample. CD8 naive samples consisted of CD45RO-negative cells that were positively selected for CCR7, yielding a CD45RA+CCR7+ population without TemRA cells. The sequencing input was naive CD8+ T cells from PBMCs. This specimen's cell subset or site label, per the study, means: CD45RA+CCR7+. Every receptor here comes from a man in his late teens or twenties in good health. Some clones in this sample may be carry-over from other donors' samples.

V is TRBV19 and J is TRBJ1-1; D is uncertain. Trimming cost V 7 bases and J 4 bases, with 10 bases left between them. The germline gives CDR1 LNHDA, CDR2 SQIVND (reference sequence). The CDR3 contains 12 residues. CDR3 sequence reads: CASKSGSTEAFF. The CDR3 DNA follows: TGTGCCAGTAAGTCCGGCAGCACTGAAGCTTTCTTT.

As for this clone: A junction end diverges from the germline sequence, so it may reflect a read error. CDR3 DNA sequence: TGTGCCAGCACCGTAGAGGGGACAGGGCGAGATACGCAGTATTTT. It encodes CASTVEGTGRDTQYF. V and J are TRBV9 and TRBJ2-3, with 9 bases identical to TRBD1. The CDR3 covers 15 residues. Germline lookup yields CDR1 SGDLS and CDR2 YYNGEE.